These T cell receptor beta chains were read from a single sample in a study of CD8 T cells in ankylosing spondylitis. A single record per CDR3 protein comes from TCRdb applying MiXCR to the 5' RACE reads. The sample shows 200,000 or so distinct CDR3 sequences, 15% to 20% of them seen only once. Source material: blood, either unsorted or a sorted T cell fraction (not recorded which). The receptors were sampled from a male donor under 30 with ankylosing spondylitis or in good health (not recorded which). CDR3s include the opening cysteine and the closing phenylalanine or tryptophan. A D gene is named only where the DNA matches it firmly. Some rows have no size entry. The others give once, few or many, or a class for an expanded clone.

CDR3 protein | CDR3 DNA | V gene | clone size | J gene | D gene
CASSLRRTSGGYEQYF | TGTGCCAGCAGCCTCCGACGGACTAGCGGGGGTTACGAGCAGTACTTC | TRBV7-2 | . | TRBJ2-7 | TRBD2
CASSFAGQGAYEQYF | TGTGCCAGCAGTTTCGCGGGACAGGGGGCCTACGAGCAGTACTTC | TRBV12-3/TRBV12-4 | many | TRBJ2-7 | TRBD1
CSASKLAGGPGEQFF | TGCAGTGCTAGCAAACTAGCGGGAGGGCCTGGGGAGCAGTTCTTC | TRBV20-1 | many | TRBJ2-1 | TRBD2
CSARVPPPAVGGTDTQYF | TGCAGTGCTAGAGTCCCACCTCCTGCTGTAGGTGGCACAGATACGCAGTATTTT | TRBV20-1 | many | TRBJ2-3 | .
CASSGTVRGFGTDTQYF | TGCGCCAGCAGCGGAACCGTCAGGGGGTTCGGCACAGATACGCAGTATTTT | TRBV5-1 | many | TRBJ2-3 | TRBD1
CASSYRPGRDGANVLTF | TGTGCCAGCAGTTATCGTCCGGGGCGGGATGGGGCCAACGTCCTGACTTTC | TRBV28 | many | TRBJ2-6 | .
CASILMSQAILSNQPQHF | TGTGCCAGCATCCTGATGAGCCAGGCCATTCTTAGCAATCAGCCCCAGCATTTT | TRBV28 | many | TRBJ1-5 | .
CATSREMDSTDTQYF | TGTGCCACCAGCAGAGAGATGGACAGCACAGATACGCAGTATTTT | TRBV15 | many | TRBJ2-3 | .
CASSPPGLGAQEQYF | TGTGCCAGCAGCCCGCCGGGACTAGGAGCACAGGAGCAGTACTTC | TRBV7-3 | . | TRBJ2-7 | TRBD2
CASSPPRQGLETQYF | TGTGCCAGCTCACCACCGCGGCAGGGTTTAGAGACCCAGTACTTC | TRBV18 | many | TRBJ2-5 | .
CASSPIGGNTEAFF | TGTGCCAGCAGCCCGATTGGGGGGAACACTGAAGCTTTCTTT | TRBV7-3 | many | TRBJ1-1 | .
CASSLPGATEAFF | TGTGCCAGCAGCCTTCCGGGGGCCACTGAAGCTTTCTTT | TRBV6-5 | few | TRBJ1-1 | .
CSAITASEVEKLFF | TGCAGTGCTATTACAGCCTCCGAGGTTGAAAAACTGTTTTTT | TRBV20-1 | many | TRBJ1-4 | .
CASSLGLASGANVLTF | TGTGCCAGCAGCCTAGGACTTGCCTCTGGGGCCAACGTCCTGACTTTC | TRBV7-6 | many | TRBJ2-6 | .
CASSLGPAGTDTQYF | TGTGCCAGCAGCCTAGGACCGGCTGGCACAGATACGCAGTATTTT | TRBV7-2 | many | TRBJ2-3 | .
CSARPGTSGSETQYF | TGCAGTGCTAGGCCCGGGACTAGCGGGAGTGAGACCCAGTACTTC | TRBV20-1 | many | TRBJ2-5 | TRBD2
CSVVSRTYNEQFF | TGCAGCGTGGTATCAAGGACCTACAATGAGCAGTTCTTC | TRBV29-1 | . | TRBJ2-1 | .
CASTRETQYF | TGTGCCAGTACTAGGGAGACCCAGTACTTC | TRBV2 | . | TRBJ2-5 | .
CASSYRATDNEQFF | TGTGCCAGCAGTTACCGAGCGACCGACAATGAGCAGTTCTTC | TRBV6-5 | few | TRBJ2-1 | .
CAWSTRSTDTQYF | TGTGCCTGGAGCACCCGAAGCACAGATACGCAGTATTTT | TRBV30 | many | TRBJ2-3 | .
CASSQGSQNEQFF | TGTGCCAGCAGCCAGGGCAGTCAGAATGAGCAGTTCTTC | TRBV3-1 | . | TRBJ2-1 | .
CASSPGQGDYNQPQHF | TGCGCCAGCAGCCCGGGACAGGGGGACTACAATCAGCCCCAGCATTTT | TRBV5-1 | many | TRBJ1-5 | TRBD1
CASSTRTAGELFF | TGTGCCAGCAGTACCCGGACGGCCGGGGAGCTGTTTTTT | TRBV12-3/TRBV12-4 | many | TRBJ2-2 | .
CASSQGEGTIDNEQFF | TGCGCCAGCAGCCAAGGGGAGGGGACCATCGACAATGAGCAGTTCTTC | TRBV4-1 | . | TRBJ2-1 | TRBD2
CASSLRGGWYNEQFF | TGTGCCAGCAGTTTAAGGGGGGGCTGGTACAATGAGCAGTTCTTC | TRBV27 | many | TRBJ2-1 | .
CASRKKWPGDKQETQYF | TGTGCCAGCAGAAAGAAATGGCCAGGGGACAAACAAGAGACCCAGTACTTC | TRBV28 | many | TRBJ2-5 | .
CASSFREGGRPQHF | TGTGCCAGCAGCTTTAGGGAGGGGGGCCGACCCCAGCATTTT | TRBV7-2 | many | TRBJ1-5 | .
CSVEGEVYNEQFF | TGCAGCGTTGAAGGTGAGGTCTACAATGAGCAGTTCTTC | TRBV29-1 | many | TRBJ2-1 | .
CASSEGNEQYF | TGTGCCAGCAGTGAAGGTAACGAGCAGTACTTC | TRBV2 | many | TRBJ2-7 | .
CASSVGWGQGYNEQFF | TGTGCCAGCAGCGTAGGATGGGGACAGGGCTACAATGAGCAGTTCTTC | TRBV9 | few | TRBJ2-1 | TRBD1
CASSHGGQGNQPQHF | TGTGCCAGCAGCCACGGTGGACAGGGCAATCAGCCCCAGCATTTT | TRBV7-9 | many | TRBJ1-5 | TRBD1
CASTPTPGGFGYTF | TGTGCCAGTACCCCCACCCCGGGGGGCTTTGGCTACACCTTC | TRBV19 | many | TRBJ1-2 | .
CASSRTDLTNEKLFF | TGTGCCAGCAGTCGGACAGACCTAACTAATGAAAAACTGTTTTTT | TRBV2 | . | TRBJ1-4 | .
CASSLGFSGRVNEQFF | TGTGCCAGCAGCTTAGGGTTTAGCGGGAGAGTGAATGAGCAGTTCTTC | TRBV7-2 | many | TRBJ2-1 | TRBD2
CASSFGYYNEQFF | TGTGCCAGCAGCTTTGGCTACTACAATGAGCAGTTCTTC | TRBV11-3 | many | TRBJ2-1 | .
CASSPWGYEQYF | TGTGCCAGCAGTCCCTGGGGCTACGAGCAGTACTTC | TRBV12-3/TRBV12-4 | many | TRBJ2-7 | .
CASSLGGLGETQYF | TGCGCCAGCAGCTTGGGGGGACTAGGGGAGACCCAGTACTTC | TRBV5-1 | many | TRBJ2-5 | TRBD2
CASSPWRAEAEAFF | TGTGCCAGCAGCCCATGGAGGGCTGAGGCTGAAGCTTTCTTT | TRBV5-5 | many | TRBJ1-1 | .
CSVPKPTSYEQYF | TGCAGTGTGCCAAAACCGACATCCTACGAGCAGTACTTC | TRBV20-1 | . | TRBJ2-7 | .
CASSPAASGGTDTQYF | TGCGCCAGCAGCCCCGCAGCTAGCGGGGGAACAGATACGCAGTATTTT | TRBV5-1 | many | TRBJ2-3 | TRBD2
CASSKDLPMGYTF | TGTGCCAGCTCAAAGGACCTTCCGATGGGCTACACCTTC | TRBV18 | many | TRBJ1-2 | .
CASSATIQGSLPQHF | TGTGCCAGCAGTGCCACAATACAGGGTAGTCTGCCCCAGCATTTT | TRBV12-3/TRBV12-4 | many | TRBJ1-5 | .
CASRTTGGFSSSGNTVYF | TGTGCCAGCAGGACTACAGGGGGTTTCTCTAGCTCTGGAAACACCGTATATTTT | TRBV12-3/TRBV12-4 | . | TRBJ1-3 | TRBD1
CASSGPTSGRANEQFF | TGTGCCAGCAGCGGGCCGACTAGCGGGAGGGCTAATGAGCAGTTCTTC | TRBV5-4 | many | TRBJ2-1 | TRBD2
CASSPAWGHQETQYF | TGTGCCAGCAGCCCAGCGTGGGGCCACCAAGAGACCCAGTACTTC | TRBV7-7 | . | TRBJ2-5 | .